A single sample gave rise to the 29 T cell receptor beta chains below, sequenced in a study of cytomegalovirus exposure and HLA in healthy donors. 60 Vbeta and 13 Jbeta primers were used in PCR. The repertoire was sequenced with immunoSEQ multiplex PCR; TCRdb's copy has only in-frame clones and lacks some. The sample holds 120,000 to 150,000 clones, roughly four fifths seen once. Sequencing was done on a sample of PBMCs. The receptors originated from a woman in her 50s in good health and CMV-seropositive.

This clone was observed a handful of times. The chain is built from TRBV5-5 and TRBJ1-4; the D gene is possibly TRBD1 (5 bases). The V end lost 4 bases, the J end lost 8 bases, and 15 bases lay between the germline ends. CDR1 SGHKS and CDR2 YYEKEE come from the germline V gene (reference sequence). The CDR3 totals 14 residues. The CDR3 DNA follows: TGTGCCAGCAGCAGAGACGGGGGTTGGGAAAAACTGTTTTTT. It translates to CASSRDGGWEKLFF.

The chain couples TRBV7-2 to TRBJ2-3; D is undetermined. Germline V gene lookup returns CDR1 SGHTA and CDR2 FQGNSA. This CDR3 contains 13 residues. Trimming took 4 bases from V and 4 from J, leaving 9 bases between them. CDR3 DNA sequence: TGTGCCAGCAGCTATAGCATCGCAGATACGCAGTATTTT. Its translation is CASSYSIADTQYF. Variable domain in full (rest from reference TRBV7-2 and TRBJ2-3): GAGVSQSPSNKVTEKGKDVELRCDPISGHTALYWYRQSLGQGLEFLIYFQGNSAPDKSGLPSDRFSAERTGGSVSTLTIQRTQQEDSAVYLCASSYSIADTQYFGPGTRLTVL.

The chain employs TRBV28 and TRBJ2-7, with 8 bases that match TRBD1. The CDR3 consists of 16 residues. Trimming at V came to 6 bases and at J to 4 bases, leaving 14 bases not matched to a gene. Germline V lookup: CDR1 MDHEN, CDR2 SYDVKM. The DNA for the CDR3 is TGTGCCAGCAGCCTTAAGCTGGGACAGGATCAATACGAGCAGTACTTC. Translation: CASSLKLGQDQYEQYF. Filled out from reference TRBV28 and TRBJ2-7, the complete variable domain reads DVKVTQSSRYLVKRTGEKVFLECVQDMDHENMFWYRQDPGLGLRLIYFSYDVKMKEKGDIPEGYSVSREKKERFSLILESASTNQTSMYLCASSLKLGQDQYEQYFGPGTRLTVT.

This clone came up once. The DNA of the CDR3 is TGTGCCAGCAGTGTTCTAGCGGGGCGGGGCACAGATACGCAGTATTTT. It codes for CASSVLAGRGTDTQYF. This chain uses TRBV6-1 with TRBJ2-3; 9 nucleotides line up with TRBD2. In germline, CDR1 is MNHNS, CDR2 SASEGT. Unmatched junction bases numbered 6, after V lost 4 bases and J lost 1 base. CDR3 length equals 16 residues.

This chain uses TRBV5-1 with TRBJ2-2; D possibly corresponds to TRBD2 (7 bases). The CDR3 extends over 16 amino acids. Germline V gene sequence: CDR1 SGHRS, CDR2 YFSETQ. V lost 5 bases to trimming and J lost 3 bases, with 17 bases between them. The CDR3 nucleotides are TGCGCCAGCAGTTCAATGGGGGGGCAAGACACCGGGGAGCTGTTTTTT. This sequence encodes CASSSMGGQDTGELFF.

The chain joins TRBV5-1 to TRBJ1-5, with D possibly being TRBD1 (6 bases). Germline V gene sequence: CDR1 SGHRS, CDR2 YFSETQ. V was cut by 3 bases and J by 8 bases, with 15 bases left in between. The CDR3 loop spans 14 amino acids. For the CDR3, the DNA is TGCGCCAGCAGCTCGGACGGACAGAGCAAGCCCCAGCATTTT. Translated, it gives CASSSDGQSKPQHF.

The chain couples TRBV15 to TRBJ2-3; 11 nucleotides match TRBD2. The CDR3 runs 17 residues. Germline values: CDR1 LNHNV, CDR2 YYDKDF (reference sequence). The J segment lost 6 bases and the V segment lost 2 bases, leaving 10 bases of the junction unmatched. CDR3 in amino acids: CATSRKIGLAGGDTQYF. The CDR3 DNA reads TGTGCCACCAGCAGAAAAATAGGACTAGCGGGCGGGGATACGCAGTATTTT.

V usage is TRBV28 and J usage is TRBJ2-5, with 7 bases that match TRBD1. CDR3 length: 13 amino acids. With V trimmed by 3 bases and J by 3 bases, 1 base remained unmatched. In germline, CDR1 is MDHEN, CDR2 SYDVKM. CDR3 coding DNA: TGTGCCAGCAGTTTTGACAGGGAAGAGACCCAGTACTTC. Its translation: CASSFDREETQYF. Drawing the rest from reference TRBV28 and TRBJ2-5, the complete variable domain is DVKVTQSSRYLVKRTGEKVFLECVQDMDHENMFWYRQDPGLGLRLIYFSYDVKMKEKGDIPEGYSVSREKKERFSLILESASTNQTSMYLCASSFDREETQYFGPGTRLLVL.

The CDR3 sequence: CASSGQEDSNQPQHF. The DNA for the CDR3 is TGTGCCAGCAGTGGACAGGAAGATAGCAATCAGCCCCAGCATTTT. The chain combines TRBV2 with TRBJ1-5, with a tentative D call TRBD1 (6 bases). Germline V CDR1 and CDR2: SNHLY, FYNNEI. Trimming removed 4 bases at V and 0 bases at J, with 10 bases between. This CDR3 region has 15 residues.

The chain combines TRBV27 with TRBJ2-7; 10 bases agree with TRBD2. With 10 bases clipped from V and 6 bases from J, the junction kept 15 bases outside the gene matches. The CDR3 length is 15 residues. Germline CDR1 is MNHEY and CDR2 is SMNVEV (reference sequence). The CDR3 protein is CATISRSGGAGEQYF. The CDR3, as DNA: TGTGCCACCATTTCGAGGAGCGGGGGGGCTGGCGAGCAGTACTTC.

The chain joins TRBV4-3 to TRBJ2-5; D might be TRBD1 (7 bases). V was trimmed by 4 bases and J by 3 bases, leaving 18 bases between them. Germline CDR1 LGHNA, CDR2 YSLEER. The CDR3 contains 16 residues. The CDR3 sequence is CASSPGIGGGKETQYF. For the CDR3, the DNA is TGCGCCAGCAGCCCAGGCATAGGGGGCGGGAAAGAGACCCAGTACTTC.

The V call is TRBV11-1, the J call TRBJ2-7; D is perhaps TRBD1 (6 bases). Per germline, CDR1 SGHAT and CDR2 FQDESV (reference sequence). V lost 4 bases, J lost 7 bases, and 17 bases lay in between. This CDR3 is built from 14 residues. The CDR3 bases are TGTGCCAGCAGCTCCGGCACAGGGAAAGTGGAGCAGTACTTC. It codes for CASSSGTGKVEQYF.

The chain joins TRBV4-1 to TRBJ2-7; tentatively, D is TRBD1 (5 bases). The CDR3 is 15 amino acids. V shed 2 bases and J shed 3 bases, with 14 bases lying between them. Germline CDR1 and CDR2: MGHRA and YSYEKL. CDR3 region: CASSQLPVTVYEQYF. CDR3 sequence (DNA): TGCGCCAGCAGCCAACTTCCGGTGACAGTCTACGAGCAGTACTTC.

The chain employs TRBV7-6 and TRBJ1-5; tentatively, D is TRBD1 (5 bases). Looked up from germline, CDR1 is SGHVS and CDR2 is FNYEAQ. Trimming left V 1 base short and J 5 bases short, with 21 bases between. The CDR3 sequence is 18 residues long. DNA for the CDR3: TGTGCCAGCAGCTTAGGGACGGACACCCGATTCGACCATCAGCCCCAGCATTTT. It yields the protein CASSLGTDTRFDHQPQHF. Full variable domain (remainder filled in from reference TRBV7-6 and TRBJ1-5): GAGVSQSPRYKVTKRGQDVALRCDPISGHVSLYWYRQALGQGPEFLTYFNYEAQQDKSGLPNDRFSAERPEGSISTLTIQRTEQRDSAMYRCASSLGTDTRFDHQPQHFGDGTRLSIL.

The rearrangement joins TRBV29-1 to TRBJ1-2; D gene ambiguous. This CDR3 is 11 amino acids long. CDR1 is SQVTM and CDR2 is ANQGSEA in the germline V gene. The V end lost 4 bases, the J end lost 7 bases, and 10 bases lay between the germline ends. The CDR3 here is CSVAERGGYTF. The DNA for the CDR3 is TGCAGCGTTGCCGAACGAGGTGGCTACACCTTC.

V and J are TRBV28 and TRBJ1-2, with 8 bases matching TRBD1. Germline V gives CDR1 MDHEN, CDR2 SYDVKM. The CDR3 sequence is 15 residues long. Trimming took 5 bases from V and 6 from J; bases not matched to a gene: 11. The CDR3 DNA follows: TGTGCCAGCAGTCTCTTCGGACAGGGTGGTCATGGCTACACCTTC. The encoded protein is CASSLFGQGGHGYTF.

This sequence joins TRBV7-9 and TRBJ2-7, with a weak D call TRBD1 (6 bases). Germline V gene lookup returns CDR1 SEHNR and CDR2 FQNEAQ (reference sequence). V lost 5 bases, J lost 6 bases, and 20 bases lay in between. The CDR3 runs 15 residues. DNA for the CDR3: TGTGCCAGCAGCCTTCACCTTCCTTACAGGGTCGAGCAGTACTTC. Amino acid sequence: CASSLHLPYRVEQYF.

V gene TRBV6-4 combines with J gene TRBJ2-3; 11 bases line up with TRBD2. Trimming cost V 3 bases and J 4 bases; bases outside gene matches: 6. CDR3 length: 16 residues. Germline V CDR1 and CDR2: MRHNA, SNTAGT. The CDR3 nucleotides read TGTGCCAGCAGTGAAATTTCTAGCGGGGGGTCAGATACGCAGTATTTT. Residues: CASSEISSGGSDTQYF.

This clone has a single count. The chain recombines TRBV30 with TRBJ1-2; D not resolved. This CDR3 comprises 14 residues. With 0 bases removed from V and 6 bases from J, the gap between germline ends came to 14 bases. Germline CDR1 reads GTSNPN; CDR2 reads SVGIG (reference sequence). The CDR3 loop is CAWSVPGPRNGYTF. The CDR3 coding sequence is TGTGCCTGGAGTGTACCGGGTCCCCGCAATGGCTACACCTTC.

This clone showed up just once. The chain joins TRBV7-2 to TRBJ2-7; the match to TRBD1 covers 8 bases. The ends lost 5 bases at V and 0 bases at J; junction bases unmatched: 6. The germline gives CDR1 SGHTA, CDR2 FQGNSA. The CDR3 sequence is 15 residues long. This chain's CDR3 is CASSISGQGSYEQYF. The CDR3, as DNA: TGTGCCAGCAGCATCTCCGGACAGGGCTCCTACGAGCAGTACTTC.

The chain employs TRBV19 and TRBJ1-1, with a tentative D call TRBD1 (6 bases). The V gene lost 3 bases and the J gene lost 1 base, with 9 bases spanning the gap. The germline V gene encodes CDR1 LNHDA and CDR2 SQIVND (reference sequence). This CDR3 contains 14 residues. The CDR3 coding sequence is TGTGCCAGTAGTATTATCAGGGGGAACACTGAAGCTTTCTTT. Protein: CASSIIRGNTEAFF.

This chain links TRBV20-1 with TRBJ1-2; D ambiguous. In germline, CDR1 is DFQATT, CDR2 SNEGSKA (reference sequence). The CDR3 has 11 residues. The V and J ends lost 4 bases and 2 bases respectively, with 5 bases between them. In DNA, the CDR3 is TGCAGTGCTAAACAGAACTATGGCTACACCTTC. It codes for CSAKQNYGYTF.

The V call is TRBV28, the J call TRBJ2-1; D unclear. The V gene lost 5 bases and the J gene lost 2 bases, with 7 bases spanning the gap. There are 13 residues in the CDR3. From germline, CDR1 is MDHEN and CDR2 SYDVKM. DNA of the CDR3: TGTGCCAGCAGTCCCTTTCCCTACAATGAGCAGTTCTTC. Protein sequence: CASSPFPYNEQFF.

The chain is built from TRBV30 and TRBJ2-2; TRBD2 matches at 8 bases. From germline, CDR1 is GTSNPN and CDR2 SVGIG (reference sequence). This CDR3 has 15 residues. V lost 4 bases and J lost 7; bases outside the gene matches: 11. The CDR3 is CAWTLGRAGGGELFF. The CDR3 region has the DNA TGTGCCTGGACCCTCGGGAGGGCAGGCGGCGGGGAGCTGTTTTTT.

CDR3 in amino acids: CASSTLGGGNQPQHF. DNA of the CDR3: TGTGCCAGCAGTACCCTGGGGGGAGGCAATCAGCCCCAGCATTTT. The V and J genes are TRBV28 and TRBJ1-5; D might be TRBD1 (5 bases). This CDR3 is 15 amino acids long. V was cut by 5 bases and J by 2 bases, with 13 bases left in between. Per the germline V gene, CDR1 is MDHEN and CDR2 is SYDVKM.

CDR3 loop: CAWGTQTSAYGYTF. The CDR3 nucleotides read TGTGCCTGGGGGACACAAACGTCTGCCTATGGCTACACCTTC. The V call is TRBV30, the J call TRBJ1-2; maybe TRBD1 (6 bases). Trimming took 5 bases from V and 4 from J, leaving 17 bases between them. The germline gives CDR1 GTSNPN, CDR2 SVGIG (reference sequence). The CDR3 has 14 residues.

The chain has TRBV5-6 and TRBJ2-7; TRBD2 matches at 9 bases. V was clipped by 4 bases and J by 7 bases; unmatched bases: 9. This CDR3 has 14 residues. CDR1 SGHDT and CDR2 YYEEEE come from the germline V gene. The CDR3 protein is CASSPGSGGFEQYF. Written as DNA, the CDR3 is TGTGCCAGCAGCCCCGGGAGCGGGGGGTTTGAGCAGTACTTC.

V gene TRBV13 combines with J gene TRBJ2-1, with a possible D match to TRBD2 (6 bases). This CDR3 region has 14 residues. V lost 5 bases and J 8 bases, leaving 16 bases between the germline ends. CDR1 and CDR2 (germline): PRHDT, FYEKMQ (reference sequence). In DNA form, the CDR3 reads TGTGCCAGCAGCGAACGGGGTGGAGGGGATGAGCAGTTCTTC. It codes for CASSERGGGDEQFF.

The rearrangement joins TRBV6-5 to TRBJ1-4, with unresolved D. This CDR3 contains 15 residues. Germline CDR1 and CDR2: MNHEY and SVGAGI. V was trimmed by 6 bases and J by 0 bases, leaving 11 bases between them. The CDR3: CASSGQDATNEKLFF. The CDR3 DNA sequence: TGTGCCAGCAGCGGTCAGGATGCAACTAATGAAAAACTGTTTTTT.